These 18 T cell receptor beta chains were sequenced from one sample in a study of blood T cell repertoires in COVID-19. The table came from immunoSEQ multiplex PCR; TCRdb's copy has only in-frame clones and leaves some out. The profile shows 250,000 to 350,000 clones, around 87% of them singletons. Input material: peripheral blood. These receptors all come from a woman in her forties or fifties who had recovered from COVID-19.

The chain is built from TRBV2 and TRBJ1-6; TRBD1 matches 8 bases. The CDR3 is 16 amino acids. Germline values: CDR1 SNHLY, CDR2 FYNNEI. The J segment lost 7 bases and the V segment lost 3 bases, leaving 8 bases of the junction unmatched. The CDR3 coding sequence is TGTGCCAGCAGTGAGGCAGACAGGGGATGGAATTCACCCCTCCACTTT. Its translation is CASSEADRGWNSPLHF. Looking up the rest from reference TRBV2 and TRBJ1-6 gives the full variable domain: EPEVTQTPSHQVTQMGQEVILRCVPISNHLYFYWYRQILGQKVEFLVSFYNNEISEKSEIFDDQFSVERPDGSNFTLKIRSTKLEDSAMYFCASSEADRGWNSPLHFGNGTRLTVT.

The gene calls are TRBV4-3 and TRBJ2-7; tentatively, D is TRBD1 (6 bases). Trimming shortened V by 1 base and J by 3 bases, and 16 bases separated the two germline ends. This CDR3 region has 16 residues. From germline, CDR1 is LGHNA and CDR2 YSLEER. The chain's CDR3 is CASSQGLRDIYYEQYF. In DNA, the CDR3 is TGCGCCAGCAGCCAAGGCCTCCGGGACATATACTACGAGCAGTACTTC.

The chain uses TRBV7-9 and TRBJ1-2; 8 bases are a match to TRBD1. V shed 5 bases, J shed 4 bases, and the junction held 3 bases outside the gene matches. The CDR3 loop spans 13 amino acids. From germline, CDR1 is SEHNR and CDR2 FQNEAQ (reference sequence). The CDR3: CASSQGQGYGYTF. CDR3 in DNA: TGTGCCAGCAGCCAAGGACAGGGCTATGGCTACACCTTC.

This clone has only one observation. This CDR3 is also generated by other DNA sequences in the sample. The chain links TRBV9 to TRBJ1-4; unclear D gene. V gave up 0 bases and J gave up 8 bases, with 11 bases separating them. Germline CDR1 is SGDLS and CDR2 is YYNGEE. The CDR3 is 14 residues long. The CDR3 nucleotides are TGTGCCAGCAGCGTAGCTGGTGGCAACGAAAAACTGTTTTTT. Translated, it gives CASSVAGGNEKLFF.

This clone showed up just once. V gene TRBV7-9 combines with J gene TRBJ1-6; D is uncertain. This CDR3 is built from 14 residues. V lost 4 bases to trimming and J lost 6 bases, with 10 bases between them. Looked up from germline, CDR1 is SEHNR and CDR2 is FQNEAQ (reference sequence). DNA of the CDR3: TGTGCCAGCAGCTGGGAGGGAATTAATTCACCCCTCCACTTT. This gives the protein CASSWEGINSPLHF.

The rearrangement links TRBV28 to TRBJ1-1, with 8 nucleotides matching TRBD1. V shed 3 bases, J shed 12 bases, and the junction held 6 bases outside the gene matches. The CDR3 spans 12 residues. Germline lookup yields CDR1 MDHEN and CDR2 SYDVKM. CDR3 coding DNA: TGTGCCAGCAGTTTTGGCAGGGGGCGAACTTTCTTT. Translating it yields CASSFGRGRTFF.

CDR3 in amino acids: CASSMDRARGYTF. The CDR3 bases are TGTGCCAGTAGTATGGACAGGGCCCGTGGCTACACCTTC. The chain carries TRBV19 and TRBJ1-2; 8 positions agree with TRBD1. The V gene end was trimmed by 3 bases and the J gene end by 7 bases; junction bases not matched to a gene: 4. The germline V gene encodes CDR1 LNHDA and CDR2 SQIVND (reference sequence). The CDR3 is 13 residues long. Full variable domain (rest looked up from reference TRBV19 and TRBJ1-2): DGGITQSPKYLFRKEGQNVTLSCEQNLNHDAMYWYRQDPGQGLRLIYYSQIVNDFQKGDIAEGYSVSREKKESFPLTVTSAQKNPTAFYLCASSMDRARGYTFGSGTRLTVV.

This clone was observed a handful of times. The chain employs TRBV19 and TRBJ2-7, with D possibly matching TRBD1 (5 bases). CDR1 and CDR2 (germline): LNHDA, SQIVND (reference sequence). The V gene lost 3 bases and the J gene lost 4 bases, with 25 bases spanning the gap. The CDR3 sequence is 18 residues long. In nucleotides, the CDR3 is TGTGCCAGTAGTATTGGTGCAGGGAATATGGGGAACAGGTACGAGCAGTACTTC. Its protein is CASSIGAGNMGNRYEQYF.

The CDR3 protein is CAWSVFRQGLLETQYF. The CDR3 bases are TGTGCCTGGAGTGTCTTTCGGCAGGGGCTCTTGGAGACCCAGTACTTC. The chain uses TRBV30 and TRBJ2-5; maybe TRBD1 (6 bases). CDR1 is GTSNPN, CDR2 SVGIG, per germline (reference sequence). Trimming took 0 bases from V and 5 from J, leaving 19 bases between them. CDR3 length: 16 residues.

The rearrangement links TRBV6-2 or TRBV6-3 to TRBJ2-5; no reliable D call. The ends were cut back, 5 bases at V and 1 base at J, with 14 bases in the middle. This CDR3 contains 15 residues. Germline CDR1 reads MNHEY; CDR2 reads SVGEGT. CDR3 sequence: CASSPLGFGQETQYF. The CDR3 DNA reads TGTGCCAGCAGTCCCCTCGGTTTCGGCCAAGAGACCCAGTACTTC.

In this sample, this clone turned up a few times. V and J are TRBV6-5 and TRBJ1-1, with unresolved D. The ends were cut back, 0 bases at V and 5 bases at J, with 13 bases in the middle. The germline gives CDR1 MNHEY, CDR2 SVGAGI. The CDR3 covers 15 residues. CDR3 residues: CASSYSRGLRTEAFF. Here the CDR3 DNA reads TGTGCCAGCAGTTACTCGAGAGGGCTGCGAACTGAAGCTTTCTTT.

V and J are TRBV2 and TRBJ2-5; 7 nucleotides align to TRBD1. Unmatched junction bases numbered 2, after V lost 0 bases and J lost 4 bases. The CDR3 sequence is 14 residues long. Germline assignment: CDR1 SNHLY and CDR2 FYNNEI. In nucleotides, the CDR3 is TGTGCCAGCAGTGAAGCGGGACAGCGAGAGACCCAGTACTTC. Translated: CASSEAGQRETQYF.

The CDR3 loop is CASGTGGSEQYF. DNA for the CDR3: TGTGCCAGCGGGACGGGGGGCTCCGAGCAGTACTTC. The V call is TRBV6-5, the J call TRBJ2-7; D may be TRBD2 (7 bases). V was clipped by 8 bases and J by 6 bases, with 14 bases between them. The CDR3 loop spans 12 amino acids. The germline V gene has CDR1 MNHEY and CDR2 SVGAGI.

The chain uses TRBV15 and TRBJ1-1; 12 bases match TRBD1. Germline trimming cut 2 bases from V and 6 bases from J; bases unmatched to any gene: 7. This CDR3 spans 16 amino acids. CDR1 and CDR2 (germline): LNHNV, YYDKDF (reference sequence). CDR3 nucleotide sequence: TGTGCCACCAGCAGAATTCCGGGACAGGGGGCCGCTGAAGCTTTCTTT. This encodes CATSRIPGQGAAEAFF.

The chain recombines TRBV14 with TRBJ1-2; the match to TRBD1 covers 7 bases. The V gene end was trimmed by 4 bases and the J gene end by 2 bases; junction bases not matched to a gene: 4. The CDR3 has 14 residues. CDR1 SGHDN and CDR2 FVKESK come from the germline V gene. CDR3: CASSPETGNYGYTF. CDR3 bases: TGTGCCAGCAGCCCGGAGACAGGGAACTATGGCTACACCTTC.

V is TRBV2 and J is TRBJ1-1, with D maybe TRBD1 (5 bases). This CDR3 is 14 amino acids long. Trimming removed 6 bases from V and 1 base from J, with 12 bases in between. In germline, CDR1 is SNHLY, CDR2 FYNNEI. The CDR3 reads CASSPRRGNTEAFF. The CDR3, as DNA: TGTGCCAGCAGCCCCCGGAGGGGGAACACTGAAGCTTTCTTT.

The rearrangement links TRBV2 to TRBJ1-6; 7 nucleotides align to TRBD1. Trimming at V came to 5 bases and at J to 9 bases, leaving 7 bases not matched to a gene. Germline CDR1 reads SNHLY; CDR2 reads FYNNEI. The CDR3 loop spans 14 amino acids. This CDR3 reads CASSTTGLGSPLHF. CDR3 coding DNA: TGTGCCAGCAGTACGACAGGGCTTGGTTCACCCCTCCACTTT.

This clone appeared a single time. The V gene is TRBV19, the J gene TRBJ2-3, with TRBD1 as a possible D gene (6 bases). V shed 7 bases and J shed 0 bases, with 14 bases lying between them. This CDR3 has 15 amino acids. The germline V gene encodes CDR1 LNHDA and CDR2 SQIVND (reference sequence). CDR3 in DNA: TGTGCCAGTAATTTTCAGGGGACAAGCACAGATACGCAGTATTTT. This codes for CASNFQGTSTDTQYF.